This T cell receptor (beta chain) was recovered during a study of regulatory T cells in long-lasting Graves disease (dated by TCRdb to the early 2020s). A note on the overall study: Persistent Graves' disease was defined as persistently positive TSH receptor autoantibodies together with antithyroid drug treatment for over 5 years. Persistent Graves' disease patients were compared with newly diagnosed Graves' disease patients by peripheral blood TCR sequencing and RNA sequencing. The study took place in China and was registered as a clinical trial. A total of approximately 35 samples underwent TCR sequencing: roughly 13 from persistent and around 20 from newly diagnosed Graves' disease patients. On average, persistent Graves' disease patients in the clinical cohort had been on antithyroid drugs for roughly 11 years. What the research found in general, with its limitations: Lower TCR Shannon entropy and fewer highly expanded clones were observed in persistent Graves' disease patients than in newly diagnosed patients, which suggested clonal expansion. The authors acknowledged the small sample size as a limitation that may reduce accuracy. Preferential use of TRBV28, TRBJ1-2 and TRBJ2-5 was observed in persistent disease, whereas TRBV20-1 and TRBJ2-1 were favored in newly diagnosed disease. Peripheral blood alone was examined, since thyroid tissue, which constituted the primary lesion, could not be accessed. Sequencing and analysis were restricted to the TCR beta chain. A larger number of public clonotypes was shared among persistent patients (around 3,000) than among newly diagnosed patients (around 970).

The time point tag for this specimen amounts to: persistent/refractory GD, antithyroid drugs over 5 years with positive TRAb. For both TCR sequencing and RNA sequencing, RNA was extracted from PBMCs using TRIzol. The diagnosis of Graves' disease followed American Thyroid Association guidelines. Patients for the study were recruited at an endocrinology department in Xi'an, China. Each patient gave approximately 10 milliliters of peripheral blood, collected in an EDTA anticoagulant tube. PBMCs were isolated by Ficoll Paque Plus density gradient separation without further T cell sorting. An Agilent 2100 Bioanalyzer and agarose gel were used to check RNA quality, while a NanoDrop 2000 measured RNA concentration. The germline ends are 18 bases apart after V is trimmed by 8 bases and J by 8 bases. The CDR3 numbers 13 residues from cysteine through phenylalanine. CDR3 DNA is the only sequence kept; it has 39 bases, read in frame from the first base. From the germline V gene, CDR1 is ENHRY and CDR2 is SYGVKD.

Receptor libraries were prepared by multiplex PCR. This sample was sequenced with an Illumina HiSeq 4000. CDR3 regions were amplified by Arm-PCR with iRepertoire HTBI primers to construct TCR beta libraries. Before sequencing, the PCR products underwent gel purification. Regarding the original processing steps: A total of around 66 TRBV and 14 TRBJ segments were identified across samples and were used for gene usage analysis of CDR3 amino acid clonotypes. COPE and FqMerger were used to merge filtered high-quality paired reads into contigs. BLAST was used to align contigs to IMGT TRBV, TRBD and TRBJ reference genes, with CDR3 defined following IMGT. Any clonotype with a frequency above 0.1% was counted as a highly expanded clone. Shannon entropy served as the measure of repertoire diversity, while the Gini coefficient captured V-J evenness. A clonotype was considered public if more than one individual shared it. TCRdb cleaned the public reads at Q25 with fastp, built clones with MiXCR and kept in-frame beta chains. All rows with the same CDR3 protein become a single entry with the most common DNA and genes. These V and J calls originate from TCRdb's pipeline instead of the authors' own analysis. In all, the sample holds a few hundred thousand distinct CDR3 sequences, and roughly 25% of those were seen once. The ten largest account for 28% of the sample.

Details on this clonotype: Its antigen is unknown. There are no base qualities to consult, and no much larger clone falls within one base.

The rearrangement combines TRBV10-3 with TRBJ1-2, with the D segment identity uncertain. This TCR was recovered from a woman aged 35 to 49 with Graves disease. Donor details come from another sample of the same person, matched by shared clones. Sequences were derived from peripheral blood mononuclear cells (PBMCs), sampled when the disease was refractory, from a patient treated with antithyroid drugs. This receptor carries the CDR3 CAIQMAGGYGYTF. The DNA sequence is given as TGTGCCATCCAGATGGCAGGAGGGTACGGCTACACCTTC.